These 2 T cell receptor beta chains were sequenced from one sample in a study of graft-versus-host responses after intestinal transplantation. Sequencing used immunoSEQ multiplex PCR; TCRdb keeps in-frame clones, though not all of them. The table records 15,000 or so clones, approximately 32% of them present only once. The sequences come from alloreactive CD4+ T cells from a mixed lymphocyte reaction culture, collected before intestinal transplant. Subset defined: CFSE-low proliferating T cells sorted from approximately 6-day pre-transplant mixed lymphocyte reaction (GvH or HvG direction). These receptors were taken from a human patient who received an intestinal transplant.

This clone was observed a handful of times. This chain uses TRBV7-9 with TRBJ2-2; 9 bases match TRBD1. V was clipped by 4 bases and J by 4 bases; unmatched bases: 4. The CDR3 runs 15 residues. CDR1 and CDR2 from the germline V gene are SEHNR and FQNEAQ (reference sequence). CDR3 region: CASSSQGASTGELFF. DNA of the CDR3: TGTGCCAGCAGCTCACAGGGGGCCAGCACCGGGGAGCTGTTTTTT.

CDR3 sequence: CASRQGLSGNTIYF. CDR3 bases: TGTGCCAGCAGGCAGGGGCTCTCTGGAAACACCATATATTTT. The chain has TRBV6-1 and TRBJ1-3; D is perhaps TRBD1 (6 bases). The CDR3 loop spans 14 amino acids. Germline CDR1 and CDR2: MNHNS and SASEGT. Deletions cut 6 bases from V and 0 bases from J, with 9 bases between.